This note documents a single TCR beta chain sequence. Its matching antigen is unknown. This sample was taken from a study of radiotherapy plus CTLA-4 blockade in lung cancer. Study as a whole: Objective responses arose in approximately 19% of patients, and under 40% experienced disease control.

Here immunoSEQ multiplex PCR was the method, and the copy in TCRdb shows in-frame clones only, minus some. The sample includes around 63,000 clones, around 76% of them seen just once. The CDR3 runs to 12 residues. Germline CDR1 is MDHEN and CDR2 is SYDVKM. The germline V and J ends were trimmed by 5 bases and 4 bases, with 8 bases remaining between them. Study results and caveats: Radiotherapy with ipilimumab was followed by blood expansion of tumor-derived clones. Reportedly, early blood T cell clone dynamics best predicted response, with interferon-beta.

With ipilimumab providing CTLA-4 blockade, focal radiation was administered to patients who had chemo-refractory metastatic non-small-cell lung cancer. Material: peripheral blood, obtained from a patient treated with radiotherapy plus ipilimumab. The V and J genes are TRBV28 and TRBJ1-2, with D perhaps TRBD1 (5 bases). The sequence was collected from a human donor with non-small cell lung cancer whose response to radiotherapy plus ipilimumab could not be evaluated. Some clones in this sample may be carry-over from other donors' samples. The CDR3 nucleotides read TGTGCCAGCAGTAAGGGGATCTATGGCTACACCTTC. Residues: CASSKGIYGYTF.